This TCR beta chain originates from a study of blood T cell repertoires in COVID-19. V gave up 5 bases and J gave up 8 bases, with 10 bases separating them. The length of the CDR3 is 13 residues. Germline CDR1 reads SGHTA; CDR2 reads FQGNSA. Authors' methods: Reference gene primers were amplified, and this amplification served to estimate nucleated cell counts. Measured with immunoSEQ multiplex PCR; TCRdb has only the in-frame clones, and not every one. The V and J calls and clone size were taken over from that table, and D and trimming were inferred from the DNA. In the table there are about 230,000 clones, around 89% of which are singletons.

Sequencing was carried out using PBMCs or T cells enriched from blood (not recorded which). This receptor was identified in a woman between 35 and 50 years old with acute COVID-19. V is TRBV7-2 and J is TRBJ1-6; D is perhaps TRBD1 (5 bases). The DNA for the CDR3 is TGTGCCAGCAGCGAAGGGGTGGATTCACCCCTCCACTTT. This gives the protein CASSEGVDSPLHF.